The source of this TCR beta chain is a study of blood T cell repertoires in COVID-19. Trimming left V 5 bases short and J 10 bases short, with 14 bases between. The germline CDR1 and CDR2 sequences are SEHNR and FQNEAQ (reference sequence). The CDR3 loop spans 12 amino acids. The table came from immunoSEQ multiplex PCR; TCRdb's copy has only in-frame clones and leaves some out. The table lists approximately 260,000 clones, more than 65% of them singletons. Sequencing was carried out using peripheral blood. This chain connects TRBV7-9 to TRBJ1-1; D may be TRBD1 (5 bases). This clonotype originated in a middle-aged woman with active or convalescent COVID-19. Here the CDR3 reads CASSLRDLGAFF. As DNA, the CDR3 is TGTGCCAGCAGCCTCCGGGACTTGGGAGCTTTCTTT.